This record covers a single T cell receptor beta chain. Its antigen is not known. Germline V gives CDR1 SGHTA, CDR2 FQGTGA. The CDR3 sequence is 14 residues long. Trimming took 5 bases from V and 5 from J, leaving 15 bases between them. A multiplex PCR was run with 60 Vbeta primers and 13 Jbeta primers. The data were produced by immunoSEQ multiplex PCR, yet TCRdb's version contains in-frame clones alone and is incomplete. The sample lists just under 65,000 clones, about 82% occurring once. These data are taken from a study of cytomegalovirus exposure and HLA in healthy donors. Study outcomes and limitations: The study designated 150 or so TCR beta chains cytomegalovirus-associated. A classifier reportedly called cytomegalovirus status with high sensitivity and specificity.

The sequence was obtained from a woman in her twenties or thirties in good health and CMV-seronegative. The chain carries TRBV7-3 and TRBJ1-2; D not certain. The sample was PBMCs. The CDR3 loop reads CASSPNRENYGYTF. CDR3 nucleotides: TGTGCCAGCAGCCCCAACCGGGAAAATTATGGCTACACCTTC.